This note documents a single T cell receptor beta chain sequence. The same CDR3 arises from other DNA sequences in this sample as well. The data derive from a study of shared clonotypes between healthy human individuals. Naive CD8 populations comprised CD45RO-negative cells positively selected for CCR7, excluding terminally differentiated effector memory CD45RA+ cells. Donors comprised only Caucasian adults living in Nashville, Tennessee. The authors distributed each subset's genomic DNA evenly over several immunoSEQ plates. The data were produced by immunoSEQ multiplex PCR, yet TCRdb's version contains in-frame clones alone and is incomplete. The sample yields 700,000 to 950,000 clones, approximately 97% seen once. Trimming stripped 7 bases from V and 0 bases from J, with 9 bases between. The CDR3 extends over 12 amino acids. The germline V gene has CDR1 SQVTM and CDR2 ANQGSEA.

The TCR sequence derives from a man younger than 40 in good health. The sequencing input was naive CD8+ T cells sorted from blood. The rearrangement links TRBV29-1 to TRBJ1-1; D is undetermined. This chain's CDR3 is CSAGRLNTEAFF. In DNA form, the CDR3 reads TGCAGCGCTGGGAGGCTGAACACTGAAGCTTTCTTT.